This TCR beta chain was retrieved from a study of blood T cell repertoires in COVID-19. Study-level information: COVID-19 samples, acute and convalescent, were from the United States, Italy and Spain.

All enrollees were roughly 18 to 90 years old and from fewer than 30 US areas. Clinical history as reported by participants underpinned cohort assignment. The data were produced by immunoSEQ multiplex PCR, yet TCRdb's version contains in-frame clones alone and is incomplete. The sample yields 300,000 to 350,000 clones, approximately 86% seen once. Trimming at V came to 6 bases and at J to 2 bases, leaving 2 bases not matched to a gene. The CDR3 runs 13 residues. Sequenced input: PBMCs or T cells enriched from blood (not recorded which). The sequence was obtained from a woman in her thirties or forties with acute COVID-19. The chain recombines TRBV12-3 or TRBV12-4 with TRBJ1-2, with 8 bases aligning to TRBD1. In nucleotides, the CDR3 is TGTGCCAGCAGACGGACAGGGAACTATGGCTACACCTTC. It is translated as CASRRTGNYGYTF.